The next 14 T cell receptor beta chains were all read from a single sample in a study of T cell changes during pregnancy in multiple sclerosis. TCRdb's copy holds only in-frame clones and misses some; the assay was immunoSEQ multiplex PCR. Among 50,000 to 80,000 clones listed, roughly 90% were seen once. The sequencing here drew on peripheral blood, taken in the second trimester of pregnancy. The source is a female donor with multiple sclerosis, enrolled in a pregnancy study.

The chain combines TRBV6-6 with TRBJ2-3, with TRBD2 matching 11 bases. The CDR3 consists of 16 residues. V lost 2 bases and J lost 0; bases outside the gene matches: 1. The germline CDR1 and CDR2 sequences are MNHNY and SVGAGI (reference sequence). CDR3 nucleotides: TGTGCCAGCAGTTACGGACTAGCGGGCAGCACAGATACGCAGTATTTT. Protein product: CASSYGLAGSTDTQYF.

The chain couples TRBV11-2 to TRBJ2-4; 8 nucleotides match TRBD1. The germline V gene has CDR1 SGHAT and CDR2 FQNNGV. The CDR3 is made up of 16 amino acids. Trimming at V came to 0 bases and at J to 6 bases, leaving 7 bases not matched to a gene. CDR3 protein: CASSLDLEQGGNIQYF. DNA for the CDR3: TGTGCCAGCAGCTTAGATCTGGAACAGGGGGGAAACATTCAGTACTTC.

This clone was seen only once. The rearrangement links TRBV5-6 to TRBJ2-7; 16 nucleotides match TRBD2. CDR3 length equals 17 residues. The germline gives CDR1 SGHDT, CDR2 YYEEEE. With V trimmed by 0 bases and J by 7 bases, 7 bases remained unmatched. The CDR3 coding sequence is TGTGCCAGCAGCTTGGAGGGACTAGCGGGAGGGCCGAGGGAGCAGTACTTC. Encoded protein: CASSLEGLAGGPREQYF.

The chain employs TRBV7-9 and TRBJ2-2, with 9 bases aligning to TRBD1. Germline-derived CDR1 and CDR2 are SEHNR and FQNEAQ (reference sequence). The V gene end was trimmed by 4 bases and the J gene end by 1 base; junction bases not matched to a gene: 7. The CDR3 has 17 residues. The CDR3 reads CASSSSPGQGNTGELFF. The CDR3 DNA is TGTGCCAGCAGCTCCAGCCCGGGACAGGGGAACACCGGGGAGCTGTTTTTT.

The gene calls are TRBV7-3 and TRBJ1-2; D remains unclear. Germline loops: CDR1 SGHTA, CDR2 FQGTGA. Trimming stripped 3 bases from V and 8 bases from J, with 13 bases between. The CDR3 contains 13 residues. The CDR3 here is CASSLRPAEGYTF. DNA for the CDR3: TGTGCCAGCAGCTTGAGGCCTGCTGAGGGCTACACCTTC.

This chain's CDR3 is CASQPGLVTDTQYF. CDR3 nucleotides: TGTGCCTCCCAACCGGGACTAGTGACAGATACGCAGTATTTT. The chain carries TRBV7-9 and TRBJ2-3, with TRBD2 matching over 8 bases. The junction had 10 bases not matched to a gene; V was cut back by 11 bases and J by 3 bases. Germline CDR1 reads SEHNR; CDR2 reads FQNEAQ (reference sequence). CDR3 size: 14 residues.

The gene calls are TRBV2 and TRBJ2-1; 7 bases are shared with TRBD1. Germline V gives CDR1 SNHLY, CDR2 FYNNEI. The V gene end was trimmed by 5 bases and the J gene end by 4 bases; junction bases not matched to a gene: 5. This CDR3 has 14 amino acids. CDR3 DNA: TGTGCCAGCAGTACACAGGGGAGTTACAATGAGCAGTTCTTC. This sequence encodes CASSTQGSYNEQFF.

A single count supports this clone. V is TRBV6-1 and J is TRBJ2-7; D is perhaps TRBD1 (6 bases). This CDR3 region has 13 residues. Trimming removed 7 bases from V and 6 bases from J, with 16 bases in between. Germline assignment: CDR1 MNHNS and CDR2 SASEGT. CDR3 coding DNA: TGTGCCAGCACCCCCAGGGGCGATAGCGAGCAGTACTTC. Amino acid sequence: CASTPRGDSEQYF.

Turning to this clone: An end of the junction does not agree with germline; a read error may underlie this. This chain links TRBV11-2 with TRBJ2-3; 9 bases align to TRBD2. Germline V CDR1 and CDR2: SGHAT, FQNNGV. The CDR3 runs 16 residues. The chain's CDR3 is CASSPRMGTSIDTQYF. The CDR3 bases are TGTGCCAGCAGCCCCCGGATGGGGACTAGCATAGATACGCAGTATTTT.

This rearrangement joins TRBV7-2 to TRBJ1-2; maybe TRBD1 (5 bases). V lost 4 bases and J 4 bases, leaving 10 bases between the germline ends. Germline V CDR1 and CDR2: SGHTA, FQGNSA. The CDR3 consists of 13 residues. The CDR3, as DNA: TGTGCCAGCAGCTCACAGGAGATCTATGGCTACACCTTC. Its protein product is CASSSQEIYGYTF.

The chain is built from TRBV19 and TRBJ1-5; a possible D gene is TRBD1 (6 bases). The V gene's germline CDR1 is LNHDA and CDR2 SQIVND (reference sequence). This CDR3 spans 14 amino acids. Trimming cost V 4 bases and J 3 bases, with 10 bases left between them. CDR3 nucleotide sequence: TGTGCCAGTAGTAAAAGGGACACCAATCAGCCCCAGCATTTT. Translation gives CASSKRDTNQPQHF.

The chain is built from TRBV19 and TRBJ1-2; perhaps TRBD1 as D (6 bases). Trimming left V 5 bases short and J 6 bases short, with 19 bases between. The length of the CDR3 is 15 residues. Germline CDR1 is LNHDA and CDR2 is SQIVND (reference sequence). The CDR3 protein is CASSETGSLWDGYTF. The DNA of the CDR3 is TGTGCCAGTAGTGAAACAGGGTCGCTATGGGATGGCTACACCTTC.

This clone has more than one count but fewer than ten. This chain links TRBV27 with TRBJ2-6; no definite D call. CDR1 is MNHEY and CDR2 is SMNVEV in the germline V gene (reference sequence). This CDR3 contains 15 residues. Trimming removed 5 bases from V and 0 bases from J, with 8 bases in between. The CDR3 bases are TGTGCCAGCAGTCACGAGCACTCTGGGGCCAACGTCCTGACTTTC. Its translation is CASSHEHSGANVLTF.

V and J are TRBV9 and TRBJ2-5; 9 positions agree with TRBD2. CDR3 length: 16 residues. V shed 4 bases and J 5 bases; nucleotides not matched to a gene: 12. The germline V gene has CDR1 SGDLS and CDR2 YYNGEE. The CDR3 loop is CASSRGREGRRETQYF. CDR3 bases: TGTGCCAGCAGCCGTGGGCGGGAGGGCCGTAGGGAGACCCAGTACTTC.